This T cell receptor (beta chain) comes out of a study of shared clonotypes between healthy human individuals (dated by TCRdb to 2019 to 2021). At the level of the whole study: The cohort comprised a couple of women and a few men aged 18 to 49 years. For each donor, CD4 naive and CD4 memory were each given three plates, CD8 naive was given two plates, and CD8 memory was given one plate. Blood TCR repertoires of roughly five healthy adults were deeply sequenced to estimate repertoire size and the extent of clonotype sharing between individuals. Different laboratories and diverse techniques were used to prepare libraries and sequence TCR repertoires, to increase sequencing depth and limit assay-specific biases. Between about 0.8 and 8.9 billion PBMCs per donor were obtained by leukapheresis. Findings and caveats that apply to the study as a whole: Pairwise subsampling indicated that sequencing depth was expected to affect the degree of clonotype sharing among donors. Incomplete sequencing was indicated by rarefaction of sorted-subset datasets, despite the large sequencing depth. The small number of donors limited the genetic and exposure-history diversity represented. Sharing across a few donors was observed for around 5% of naive CD4, under 4% of naive CD8, about 2.3% of memory CD4, and roughly 0.4% of memory CD8 clonotypes. Only blood was sampled, and tissue TCR repertoires likely differ from those in blood. Larger estimated clonotype richness was generally found for naive subsets than for memory subsets. Compared with non-shared clonotypes, the clonotypes found in all four sorted-subset donors had higher generation probabilities.

This clone was recorded only once. Its antigen is not yet known. No base quality values were provided; no much bigger clone lies one nucleotide off. TCR CDR3 regions were amplified from genomic DNA by multiplex PCR using the deep immunoSEQ assay. Genomic DNA extracted from each cell subset was distributed evenly over all wells of several immunoSEQ 96-well plates, and each plate served as one replicate. Each replicate PCR for sorted subsets received about 210 ng genomic DNA, equal to about 29,000 T cell genomes. Purified libraries were measured with a Qubit 3.0 fluorometer, size-checked on a Bioanalyzer 2100, and measured again with the KAPA Library Quantification kit. A separate single-read 150-cycle Illumina NextSeq 550 flow cell was used to sequence each immunoSEQ 96-well plate. As for the original processing: Because the immunoSEQ output included only junctional sequences and no quality scores, the filtering could not be the same as the filtering used for full-length reads. Sequences were annotated with PyIR, a Python wrapper for IgBLAST v1.9, using IMGT germline references to assign V/J genes and CDR3. Reads were filtered out if the reads had weak V/J assignments (E-value above 1e-6), no CDR3, stop codons, out-of-frame junctions, or ambiguous translated residues. V3J clonotypes were defined as sequences sharing the same inferred V gene, J gene, and CDR3 amino acid sequence. Percentage overlap between repertoires was calculated by dividing the number of shared unique clonotypes by the size of the smaller repertoire. Repertoire richness was assessed with RTK rarefaction, the Chao1 estimator, and Recon v2.1 estimates of unobserved clonotypes. For all TCRbeta clonotypes obtained by the gDNA method from several donors, generation probabilities were computed with OLGA. TCRdb mirrors the immuneACCESS table, restricted to in-frame sequences. Some clones are absent from its copies; in checked studies, under half trace to an unresolved V gene, and the reason for the others is unknown. V, J and clone size derive from that table, while D and trimming were established from the DNA sequence. The table for this sample lists 2,500,000 or so clones; about nine tenths of them were counted only once. The top ten clones comprise about 0.36% of the sample.

The germline V gene gives CDR1 as SNHLY and CDR2 as FYNNEI. A distance of 16 bases separates the germline ends of V and J, which lose 4 bases and 3 bases respectively. Measured from the cysteine to the phenylalanine, the CDR3 is 16 residues long. The entry retains the CDR3 DNA only, 48 bases that are in frame from base 1. The donors were healthy, HIV-negative adults who had no recently reported acute infections or vaccinations. Every donor was a Caucasian adult residing in Nashville, Tennessee, USA. CD4+ T cells were enriched by magnetic negative selection, after which naive cells were positively selected on CD45RA and the negative fraction was taken as the memory subset. Blood was collected by leukapheresis, and PBMCs were isolated by Ficoll-Histopaque density gradient centrifugation and then cryopreserved in liquid nitrogen vapor phase. Analytical flow cytometry was used to check the purity and quantity of every magnetically sorted T cell population. Genomic DNA was isolated from every sorted fraction and measured by UV absorbance on a Nanodrop 2000c.

The clonotype originates from a young man in good health. Some clones in this sample may be carry-over from other donors' samples. Sequences were obtained from naive CD4+ T cells from PBMCs. This specimen's cell subset or site label, per the study, means: CD45RA+ positively selected. The V and J genes are TRBV2 and TRBJ1-3; a weak D assignment points to TRBD1 (5 bases agree). The CDR3 region: CASSVEGPGFGNTIYF. In nucleotide form, the sequence is TGTGCCAGCAGTGTGGAGGGGCCGGGATTTGGAAACACCATATATTTT.